This T cell receptor (beta chain) was sequenced during a study of blood T cells in healthy people across ages (dated by TCRdb to the mid-2010s). For context, the study as a whole: In model experiments, template switching captured roughly one uniquely barcoded TCR beta cDNA molecule for every two T cells. The study measured age-related changes in TCR beta repertoire diversity using deep sequencing normalized with unique cDNA molecular identifiers. Donors were grouped into four age groups: young (average 16 years), middle-aged (39), aged (about 59) and long-lived (82). To avoid experimental bias, donors of different ages were distributed randomly across sequencing lanes. Two additional independent replicas of 1 million unique cDNA reads from the same blood draw were analyzed for two donors (one aged 18 to 30 and one aged 80 or older). Points the paper makes about the study in general: Compared with the aged group, the long-lived group had more naive CD4+ T cells, fewer expanded clones and increased TCR diversity, suggesting age selection. The percentage of naive T cells measured by flow cytometry correlated strongly with observed TCR beta diversity. Donor CMV infection status was unknown, potentially confounding age-related changes in expanded clonotypes. As age increased, observed TCR beta diversity per million T cells dropped in a roughly linear way, and a significant reduction was already evident by age about 40. Because profiling used bulk unsorted PBMCs, naive and antigen-experienced compartments could not be compared conclusively. Total diversity estimates from one million sequenced T cells were considered lower bounds and underestimates.

Systemically healthy Caucasian individuals from Russia, some 38 in total and aged roughly 6 to 95 years, were included as donors. Each donor gave about 10 milliliters of peripheral blood, drawn into EDTA-treated Vacutainer tubes. Ficoll-Paque density-gradient centrifugation was used to isolate PBMCs, with at least 6.5 million per sample. Trizol reagent was used to extract total RNA from PBMCs, with at least 6 micrograms per sample. The percentages of naive CD45RAhigh/CD27high T cells were determined by flow cytometry on a PBMC aliquot from every donor. With regard to this clonotype: What antigen it recognizes has not been identified. No much larger clonotype is one base removed from it; base qualities were not supplied.

Preparation of the library involved 5' RACE. TCRdb records Illumina HiSeq 2500 as the sequencer. A second about 7 to 11 cycle PCR used a sample-barcoded 5' primer and a J-beta primer mix. A template-switch 5' adaptor carrying 12 random nucleotides introduced a unique molecular identifier onto each TCR beta cDNA molecule. At least 2.5 million CDR3-containing paired-end reads were obtained from each sample. First-strand cDNA was synthesized from all RNA with the Mint cDNA synthesis kit, primed by a TRBC-specific oligonucleotide. After uracil-DNA glycosylase treatment, a first 18-cycle PCR used universal primers M1SS and BC2_uni_R on all cDNA. On the authors' methods: For normalization, 1 million high-quality reads were randomly selected from each sample, with every read carrying a distinct molecular identifier. Instead of being binned into consensus sequences, reads with shared molecular identifiers were discarded. CDR3 identification, clonotype clustering and error correction used MiTCR with a Q25 quality threshold and the strictest error-elimination algorithm. A nonparametric unseen species model with Euler transformation was used to estimate a lower bound on total TCR beta diversity. The raw public reads went through TCRdb reprocessing: fastp at Q25, MiXCR clone calling, in-frame beta chains kept. For every CDR3 protein sequence, its rows merge into one entry that carries the most common genes and DNA. TCRdb's processing, not the authors' own work, is the source of the V and J calls. The sample table shows hundreds of thousands of distinct CDR3 sequences, and under 45% are seen once. Of the sample, roughly 19% is held by the ten largest clones.

This receptor was taken from a man aged 55 to 69 in good health. Sequenced: blood.

The DNA sequence is TGCGCCAGCAGCCAAGATTCGGGGGGCATTGGGTACGAGCAGTACTTC. This sequence encodes CASSQDSGGIGYEQYF. Recombination linked TRBV4-3 to TRBJ2-7; a weak D assignment points to TRBD2 (7 bases agree). The CDR3, cysteine through phenylalanine, is 16 amino acids long. Left in the record is the CDR3 DNA by itself, 48 bases read in frame from the first base. At the junction V is shortened by 0 bases and J by 4 bases, with 16 bases in between. In the germline V gene, CDR1 corresponds to LGHNA and CDR2 to YSLEER.